This paragraph covers one T cell receptor beta chain sequence. These data originate in a study of shared clonotypes between healthy human individuals. The table came from immunoSEQ multiplex PCR; TCRdb's copy has only in-frame clones and leaves some out. This table holds about 520,000 clones, more than 65% found once. The V end was cut by 6 bases, the J end by 0 bases, with 9 bases between. The germline V gene has CDR1 MDHEN and CDR2 SYDVKM. The CDR3 has 15 residues. The sample was PBMCs. The clonotype comes from a middle-aged woman in good health. Some clones in this sample may be carry-over from other donors' samples. The chain recombines TRBV28 with TRBJ2-6, with D uncertain. The CDR3 here is CASSQGSSGANVLTF. The CDR3 nucleotides are TGTGCCAGCAGCCAAGGGTCCTCTGGGGCCAACGTCCTGACTTTC.